This T cell receptor (beta chain) was documented in a study of T cell responses to AZD1222 COVID-19 vaccine. Study conclusions and caveats: Across spike, vaccine-associated CD4 TCRs were found, dominant at 160-218 and 743-854. The donor cohort was predominantly white British with a female majority, and clonal diversity may have been underestimated. Reportedly, close to half of spike-specific TCRs are directed against unmutated variant regions. Spike-specific TCR repertoires showed rising breadth and depth after two AZD1222 doses.

About this clone: Its antigen remains unknown.

Generated by immunoSEQ multiplex PCR, the TCRdb table keeps only in-frame clones and is missing some. The sample records 90,000 to 130,000 clones, 70% to 90% being singletons. The CDR3 loop spans 13 amino acids. With 4 bases removed from V and 4 bases from J, the gap between germline ends came to 10 bases. Germline V gene sequence: CDR1 LGHDT, CDR2 YNNKEL (reference sequence). The sequence derives from an adult in good health. The chain has TRBV3-1 (or the pseudogene TRBV3-2) and TRBJ1-2; tentatively, D is TRBD1 (5 bases). The sequences come from peripheral blood, collected on day 0 of AZD1222 vaccination. The CDR3 reads CASSLGESYGYTF. In DNA form, the CDR3 reads TGTGCCAGCAGCCTGGGGGAATCCTATGGCTACACCTTC.